The 8 T cell receptor beta chains below were found in one sample sequenced in a study of T-cell reconstitution after alpha-beta-depleted transplantation in children. Researchers prepared the TCRbeta library using unique molecular identifiers, the study reports. TCRdb independently ran MiXCR on the PCR reads; one entry per CDR3 protein. The sample holds 600,000 or so distinct CDR3 sequences, approximately 22% seen once. The sequences come from PBMCs, mostly from graft donor cells, collected 360 days after TCRalphabeta/CD19-depleted stem cell transplant. The receptors shown here come from a boy in the first two years of life who had a stem cell transplant for acute myeloid leukemia, so the T cells may come from the graft donor.

At least ten counts were recorded for this clonotype. This chain connects TRBV7-9 to TRBJ2-1, with TRBD1 matching 7 bases. V was clipped by 1 base and J by 11 bases; unmatched bases: 11. The CDR3 runs 15 residues. Germline lookup yields CDR1 SEHNR and CDR2 FQNEAQ (reference sequence). The CDR3 bases are TGTGCCAGCAGCTTAGAGGTTGGACAGGCAAGTAAGCAGTTCTTC. As protein: CASSLEVGQASKQFF.

The V call is TRBV12-3 or TRBV12-4, the J call TRBJ2-7, with D maybe TRBD2 (6 bases). V lost 0 bases to trimming and J lost 3 bases, with 12 bases between them. CDR3 length: 15 amino acids. DNA of the CDR3: TGTGCCAGCAGTTTAGCGCGGGAAAGGGTCTACGAGCAGTACTTC. Protein product: CASSLARERVYEQYF.

This clonotype appeared a few times. V gene TRBV12-3 or TRBV12-4 combines with J gene TRBJ1-1; D remains unclear. V was clipped by 3 bases and J by 2 bases, with 10 bases between them. This CDR3 is 14 amino acids long. CDR3 coding DNA: TGTGCCAGCAGTTTCGGTGAGGTAAACACTGAAGCTTTCTTT. The encoded protein is CASSFGEVNTEAFF.

There are many counts of this clonotype. The V and J genes are TRBV7-2 and TRBJ2-7; D may be TRBD2 (5 bases). The germline gives CDR1 SGHTA, CDR2 FQGNSA. V was shortened by 0 bases and J by 6 bases, with 9 bases between the two germline ends. The length of the CDR3 is 13 residues. The CDR3 reads CASSLALRAEQYF. The CDR3 DNA reads as TGTGCCAGCAGCTTAGCGCTGAGGGCCGAGCAGTACTTC.

The CDR3 here is CSGQGTEAFF. Written as DNA, the CDR3 is TGCAGCGGCCAAGGCACTGAAGCTTTCTTT. The rearrangement uses TRBV29-1 and TRBJ1-1; D not certain. V lost 7 bases and J lost 4, with 7 bases in between. The CDR3 consists of 10 residues. In germline, CDR1 is SQVTM, CDR2 ANQGSEA.

This chain uses TRBV12-3 or TRBV12-4 with TRBJ1-1, with a weak D call TRBD1 (6 bases). The germline V and J ends were trimmed by 6 bases and 8 bases, with 10 bases remaining between them. The CDR3 totals 11 residues. CDR3 in DNA: TGTGCCAGCAGCCCGGGACACGAAGCTTTCTTT. This sequence encodes CASSPGHEAFF.

At least ten counts were recorded for this clonotype. The chain carries TRBV20-1 and TRBJ1-1, with no clear D. Between the trimmed V and J ends, which lost 3 bases and 7 bases, there was a span of 9 bases. The CDR3 is 11 amino acids. The germline V gene has CDR1 DFQATT and CDR2 SNEGSKA (reference sequence). The CDR3 here is CSARVGIEAFF. The CDR3 nucleotides are TGCAGTGCTAGGGTAGGGATTGAAGCTTTCTTT.

This clonotype was counted many times. The chain links TRBV27 to TRBJ2-5; D might be TRBD1 or TRBD2, each matching 5 bases. CDR3 length: 15 amino acids. V was clipped by 3 bases and J by 4 bases, with 15 bases between them. The germline CDR1 and CDR2 sequences are MNHEY and SMNVEV (reference sequence). The CDR3 spells CASSFFGASGETQYF. The CDR3 DNA follows: TGTGCCAGCAGTTTTTTCGGGGCATCCGGAGAGACCCAGTACTTC.